This T cell receptor (beta chain) derives from a study of response to subunit inactivated influenza vaccine. Study results and caveats: The study's authors posited that every seasonal influenza vaccination enlists few new T cells.

TCRdb reprocessed the RT-PCR reads with MiXCR, giving one entry per CDR3 protein. The sample comprises some 850,000 distinct CDR3 sequences, 18% of which are singletons, and under 13% rests with the top ten. As concerns this clonotype: The antigen is not known.

The sequence derives from a man aged 50-60 years who received an inactivated influenza vaccine. This sample comprised PBMCs from blood, obtained 4 to 6 days after vaccination.

The CDR3 DNA reads as TGTGCCAGCAGGAAGGACCCTAACGCCTACGAGCAGTACTTC. It codes for CASRKDPNAYEQYF. The chain has TRBV7-9 and TRBJ2-7; no reliable D call. The CDR3 runs 14 residues. Looked up from germline, CDR1 is SEHNR and CDR2 is FQNEAQ (reference sequence). With 6 bases removed from V and 2 bases from J, the gap between germline ends came to 14 bases.